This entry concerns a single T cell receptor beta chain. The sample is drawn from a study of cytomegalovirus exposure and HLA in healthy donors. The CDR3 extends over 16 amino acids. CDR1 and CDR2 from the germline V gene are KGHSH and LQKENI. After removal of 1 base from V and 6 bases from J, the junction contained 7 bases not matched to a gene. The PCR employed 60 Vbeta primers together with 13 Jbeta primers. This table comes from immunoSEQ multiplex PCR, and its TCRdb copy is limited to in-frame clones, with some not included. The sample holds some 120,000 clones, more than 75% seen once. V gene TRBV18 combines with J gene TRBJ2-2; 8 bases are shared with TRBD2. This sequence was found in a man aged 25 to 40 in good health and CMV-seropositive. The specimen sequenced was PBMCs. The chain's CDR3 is CASSPQVAGSAGELFF. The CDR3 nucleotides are TGTGCCAGCTCACCACAGGTAGCGGGGTCCGCCGGGGAGCTGTTTTTT.